This TCR beta chain was captured by sequencing in a study of T cell responses to AZD1222 COVID-19 vaccine. Only in-frame clones appear in the TCRdb table, and some are missing; sequencing was by immunoSEQ multiplex PCR. Among approximately 190,000 clones listed, approximately 92% were seen once. This clone was found a few times. The TCR sequence derives from an adult in good health. The input for sequencing was peripheral blood, taken on day 0 of AZD1222 vaccination.

The CDR3 reads CASSVNTNSPLHF. The DNA of the CDR3 is TGTGCCAGCAGCGTTAACACGAATTCACCCCTCCACTTT. V usage is TRBV9 and J usage is TRBJ1-6, with D hard to call. Germline V gene data show CDR1 as SGDLS and CDR2 as YYNGEE. The CDR3 length is 13 residues. The V end was cut by 2 bases, the J end by 7 bases, with 7 bases between.